The clone carrying this T cell receptor (beta chain) has only a few counts. The sample comes from a study of identical twins. Template switching (which added a universal primer site) was used, and cDNA carried unique molecular identifiers. Via MiXCR, TCRdb re-called the 5' RACE reads, giving one row per CDR3 protein. Among around 690,000 distinct CDR3 sequences listed, about 20% were seen once. This CDR3 is built from 15 residues. Germline trimming cut 2 bases from V and 6 bases from J; bases unmatched to any gene: 9. Germline CDR1 is DFQATT and CDR2 is SNEGSKA (reference sequence). The same data also went into a second study, on T cells expressing NK-cell markers. That paper notes: The authors restricted sorting to alpha-beta TCR T cells with an anti-gamma-delta TCR antibody in several experiments.

Source material: PBMCs. The chain carries TRBV20-1 and TRBJ2-1; 8 bases are shared with TRBD1. This TCR derives from a woman younger than 30 in good health. The CDR3 DNA is TGCAGTGCTAGACCCGGGACAGGTTTGGGCAATGAGCAGTTCTTC. Amino acid sequence: CSARPGTGLGNEQFF.